Presented here are 8 T cell receptor beta chains from one specimen sequenced in a study of T-cell memory formation after mild COVID-19 (dated by TCRdb to the early 2020s). To prepare the library, 5' RACE was applied. The data were produced on an Illumina NovaSeq 6000. TCRdb took the public reads, trimmed them with fastp at Q25, ran MiXCR for clone calling and kept in-frame beta chains. Each record represents a unique CDR3 protein, reported with the most common genes and DNA among its rows. The sample yields roughly 190,000 distinct CDR3 sequences; about 10% were counted once. The ten largest clonotypes hold approximately 2.8% of the sample. The sequenced sample was PBMCs or a T cell subset sorted from them (not recorded which). Receptors originate from a man between 18 and 35 years old who had mild COVID-19 (a few samples of this study predate the infection). The sample titles of this study are shuffled in the database, so cell type and time point are left out; the donor was told from shared clones.

This clonotype has more than one count but fewer than ten. The V and J genes are TRBV20-1 and TRBJ2-3; 9 bases align to TRBD2. The V gene end was trimmed by 8 bases and the J gene end by 1 base; junction bases not matched to a gene: 4. This CDR3 region has 13 residues. CDR1 and CDR2 from the germline V gene are DFQATT and SNEGSKA (reference sequence). The CDR3 DNA is TGCAGTCTGCGGACTAGCGGCACAGATACGCAGTATTTT. Translated, it gives CSLRTSGTDTQYF.

The table lists this clonotype with many counts. The chain recombines TRBV12-3 or TRBV12-4 with TRBJ2-1; D may be TRBD1 (7 bases). The germline V and J ends were trimmed by 5 bases and 3 bases, with 20 bases remaining between them. This CDR3 comprises 17 residues. The CDR3 DNA follows: TGTGCCAGCAGTCCCTTTTCAGGGGGGAAGATCTACAATGAGCAGTTCTTC. Protein product: CASSPFSGGKIYNEQFF.

This clonotype was counted only a few times. V and J are TRBV12-3 or TRBV12-4 and TRBJ2-5; unclear D gene. Trimming removed 5 bases at V and 5 bases at J, with 12 bases between. The CDR3 is made up of 13 amino acids. CDR3 DNA sequence: TGTGCCAGCAGTAGGTGGGCGAGGGAGACCCAGTACTTC. Amino acids: CASSRWARETQYF.

Only a few counts were recorded for this clonotype. This chain uses TRBV5-1 with TRBJ1-4; D is ambiguous. There are 15 residues in the CDR3. The V end was cut by 4 bases, the J end by 5 bases, with 15 bases between. Germline values: CDR1 SGHRS, CDR2 YFSETQ. CDR3 in DNA: TGCGCCAGCAGCCCCGAAGGTGTATTAAATGAAAAACTGTTTTTT. As protein: CASSPEGVLNEKLFF.

This clonotype appeared a few times. The rearrangement uses TRBV7-2 and TRBJ2-2; a possible D gene is TRBD1 (5 bases). Per the germline V gene, CDR1 is SGHTA and CDR2 is FQGNSA. Trimming stripped 5 bases from V and 1 base from J, with 14 bases between. The CDR3 loop spans 16 amino acids. CDR3 DNA: TGTGCCAGCAGCCGCTACGGGCAGGGGAACACCGGGGAGCTGTTTTTT. Its translation: CASSRYGQGNTGELFF.

The genes are TRBV7-2 and TRBJ1-2; TRBD1 aligns across 7 bases. The CDR3 runs to 14 residues. Looked up from germline, CDR1 is SGHTA and CDR2 is FQGNSA. Losses at the gene ends were 5 bases for V and 6 bases for J; bases not matched to a gene: 9. The CDR3 reads CASSQLQGMNGYTF. In nucleotides, the CDR3 is TGTGCCAGCAGCCAATTACAGGGGATGAATGGCTACACCTTC.

In its sample, this clonotype was seen a few times. V usage is TRBV7-2 and J usage is TRBJ1-5; D is ambiguous. Germline CDR1 reads SGHTA; CDR2 reads FQGNSA. This CDR3 comprises 14 residues. Trimming shortened V by 5 bases and J by 6 bases, and 14 bases separated the two germline ends. CDR3 sequence (DNA): TGTGCCAGCAGCGCTATGCAGGCCGGTCAGCCCCAGCATTTT. Amino acids: CASSAMQAGQPQHF.

The gene calls are TRBV5-1 and TRBJ1-5; D remains ambiguous. The CDR3 sequence is 14 residues long. Germline values: CDR1 SGHRS, CDR2 YFSETQ. V was clipped by 7 bases and J by 2 bases, with 13 bases between them. The CDR3, as DNA: TGCGCCAGCCGGCAAGGCGGGGGCAATCAGCCCCAGCATTTT. It encodes CASRQGGGNQPQHF.